The 8 T cell receptor beta chains below all came from one sample that was sequenced in a study of shared clonotypes between healthy human individuals. Naivety among CD8 cells was defined by CD45RO negativity and positive CCR7 selection, thereby excluding terminally differentiated effector memory CD45RA+ cells. Measured with immunoSEQ multiplex PCR; TCRdb has only the in-frame clones, and not every one. In the table there are under 2,000,000 clones, approximately 94% of which are singletons. Sequenced: naive CD8+ T cells sorted from blood. The receptors shown here come from a man younger than 35 in good health.

The CDR3 spells CASSPVLTDTQYF. The CDR3 coding sequence is TGTGCCAGCAGCCCGGTCCTCACAGATACGCAGTATTTT. The chain has TRBV7-9 and TRBJ2-3; no reliable D call. Trimming removed 5 bases from V and 2 bases from J, with 8 bases in between. Germline assignment: CDR1 SEHNR and CDR2 FQNEAQ (reference sequence). The CDR3 covers 13 residues.

The chain uses TRBV5-1 and TRBJ1-2; perhaps TRBD1 as D (6 bases). This CDR3 has 15 amino acids. The ends were cut back, 7 bases at V and 1 base at J, with 17 bases in the middle. The germline V gene encodes CDR1 SGHRS and CDR2 YFSETQ. CDR3 nucleotide sequence: TGCGCCAGCCCTATGCCGGGGGCCATTAACTATGGCTACACCTTC. Protein product: CASPMPGAINYGYTF.

The chain is built from TRBV9 and TRBJ2-3; TRBD2 is a possible D gene (5 bases). The length of the CDR3 is 16 residues. V lost 4 bases, J lost 2 bases, and 17 bases lay in between. CDR1 SGDLS and CDR2 YYNGEE come from the germline V gene. In DNA form, the CDR3 reads TGTGCCAGCAGCCCCCATATGAGCGGCCCCACAGATACGCAGTATTTT. Protein sequence: CASSPHMSGPTDTQYF.

This rearrangement joins TRBV7-2 to TRBJ2-7; no firm D call. Looked up from germline, CDR1 is SGHTA and CDR2 is FQGNSA. This CDR3 is built from 16 residues. V was cut by 5 bases and J by 7 bases, with 24 bases left in between. In DNA, the CDR3 is TGTGCCAGCAGCCCTCGTAGTATCTCTCAAGGTCGGGAGCAGTACTTC. Translation gives CASSPRSISQGREQYF.

This CDR3 is CASSSPGAESWETQYF. As DNA, the CDR3 is TGTGCCAGCAGCTCACCCGGGGCGGAGTCGTGGGAGACCCAGTACTTC. The V gene is TRBV7-9, the J gene TRBJ2-5, with D possibly being TRBD1 or TRBD2 (5 bases each). The germline V and J ends were trimmed by 4 bases and 5 bases, with 20 bases remaining between them. CDR1 and CDR2 from the germline V gene are SEHNR and FQNEAQ (reference sequence). The CDR3 sequence is 16 residues long.

As to this clone: The sample has other DNA sequences that encode this CDR3 too. V and J are TRBV7-9 and TRBJ2-1, with no clear D. CDR1 and CDR2 from the germline V gene are SEHNR and FQNEAQ (reference sequence). The CDR3 extends over 13 amino acids. The ends were cut back, 2 bases at V and 4 bases at J, with 6 bases in the middle. DNA for the CDR3: TGTGCCAGCAGCTTATCTGGGTACAATGAGCAGTTCTTC. Its translation: CASSLSGYNEQFF. Using reference TRBV7-9 and TRBJ2-1 for the parts outside the CDR3, the full variable domain is DTGVSQNPRHKITKRGQNVTFRCDPISEHNRLYWYRQTLGQGPEFLTYFQNEAQLEKSRLLSDRFSAERPKGSFSTLEIQRTEQGDSAMYLCASSLSGYNEQFFGPGTRLTVL.

The chain combines TRBV27 with TRBJ1-5; 11 nucleotides line up with TRBD1. The germline V gene has CDR1 MNHEY and CDR2 SMNVEV (reference sequence). The V gene end was trimmed by 3 bases and the J gene end by 6 bases; junction bases not matched to a gene: 7. This CDR3 has 16 residues. CDR3 DNA: TGTGCCAGCAGTTTCTCGGGGACAGGGGGATTTCAGCCCCAGCATTTT. It translates to CASSFSGTGGFQPQHF.

J is TRBJ2-7 and V is TRBV9, with no clear D. The CDR3 loop spans 13 amino acids. V was cut by 4 bases and J by 5 bases, with 13 bases left in between. CDR1 is SGDLS and CDR2 is YYNGEE in the germline V gene. CDR3 nucleotide sequence: TGTGCCAGCAGCCCCGCCGTTCTCGACGAGCAGTACTTC. Translation gives CASSPAVLDEQYF.